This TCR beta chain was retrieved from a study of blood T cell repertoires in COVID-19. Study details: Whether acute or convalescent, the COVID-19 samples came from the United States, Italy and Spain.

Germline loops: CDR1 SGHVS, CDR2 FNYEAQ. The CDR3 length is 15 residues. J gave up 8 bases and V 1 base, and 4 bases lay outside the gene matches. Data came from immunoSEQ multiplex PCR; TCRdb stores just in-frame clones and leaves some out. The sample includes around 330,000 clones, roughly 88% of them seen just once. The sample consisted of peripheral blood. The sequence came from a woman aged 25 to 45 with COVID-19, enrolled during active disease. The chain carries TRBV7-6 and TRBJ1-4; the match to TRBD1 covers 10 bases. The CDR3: CASSLEGQGTEKLFF. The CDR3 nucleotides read TGTGCCAGCAGCTTAGAGGGACAGGGGACCGAAAAACTGTTTTTT.